The 8 T cell receptor beta chains below come from one sample, sequenced in a study of molecular identifiers for immune sequencing clone quantification. A single record per CDR3 protein comes from TCRdb applying MiXCR to the PCR reads. The top ten clones hold around 0.78% of a sample with about 510,000 distinct CDR3 sequences, around 23% of them seen once. Material: naive CD8+ T cells from blood, with Jurkat cell RNA spiked in. Described subset: FACS-sorted CD8+CD4-CCR7+CD45RA+ naive T cells. These TCRs come from a human donor in good health. Some libraries in this study had Jurkat cell RNA spiked in.

To note about this clonotype: Its ends do not fully match the called genes, so a read error is possible. The chain employs TRBV12-3 or TRBV12-4 and TRBJ2-1; TRBD2 matches 16 bases. The CDR3 totals 14 residues. In nucleotides, the CDR3 is TGTGTCAGCAGCGAGGGACTAGCGGGGGGGGAAGGGCTCTTC. Translation: CVSSEGLAGGEGLF.

On this clonotype: A much larger clone lies a single base off, so this may be a read error. The chain uses TRBV7-2 and TRBJ2-7, with 10 nucleotides matching TRBD2. CDR1 and CDR2 from the germline V gene are SGHTA and FQGNSA. V was clipped by 5 bases and J by 3 bases; unmatched bases: 7. CDR3 length equals 15 residues. The CDR3 loop is CASSLRTSGHYEQYF. Here the CDR3 DNA reads TGTGCCAGCAGCCTGAGGACTAGCGGTCACTACGAGCAGTACTTC.

The table lists this clonotype with a few counts. The genes are TRBV7-6 and TRBJ2-7, with 9 bases lining up with TRBD1. The germline gives CDR1 SGHVS, CDR2 FNYEAQ. The CDR3 is 16 amino acids. J was trimmed by 7 bases and V by 2 bases; bases with no gene match: 12. Here the CDR3 DNA reads TGTGCCAGCAGCTTACGGGGACAGGGTAATTTGAGGGAGCAGTACTTC. Translated, it gives CASSLRGQGNLREQYF. The variable domain in full, completed from reference TRBV7-6 and TRBJ2-7, reads GAGVSQSPRYKVTKRGQDVALRCDPISGHVSLYWYRQALGQGPEFLTYFNYEAQQDKSGLPNDRFSAERPEGSISTLTIQRTEQRDSAMYRCASSLRGQGNLREQYFGPGTRLTVT.

This clonotype was found a few times. CDR3 residues: CASSPSRGQGYNSPLHF. The CDR3 DNA reads TGTGCCAGCAGCCCCTCTCGCGGACAGGGGTATAATTCACCCCTCCACTTT. The chain combines TRBV7-9 with TRBJ1-6; 9 bases match TRBD1. CDR3 length equals 17 residues. CDR1 SEHNR and CDR2 FQNEAQ come from the germline V gene (reference sequence). V shed 5 bases and J 4 bases; nucleotides not matched to a gene: 9. Filled out from reference TRBV7-9 and TRBJ1-6, the complete variable domain reads DTGVSQNPRHKITKRGQNVTFRCDPISEHNRLYWYRQTLGQGPEFLTYFQNEAQLEKSRLLSDRFSAERPKGSFSTLEIQRTEQGDSAMYLCASSPSRGQGYNSPLHFGNGTRLTVT.

This clonotype was seen at least ten times. The chain joins TRBV7-9 to TRBJ2-1; D is unresolved. The germline CDR1 and CDR2 sequences are SEHNR and FQNEAQ (reference sequence). V lost 6 bases and J lost 5, with 14 bases in between. This CDR3 comprises 14 residues. CDR3 in amino acids: CASRPGSINNEQFF. As DNA, the CDR3 is TGTGCCAGCAGGCCCGGATCCATTAACAATGAGCAGTTCTTC.

Notes on this clonotype: Since the CDR3 does not end with the conserved phenylalanine or tryptophan, this likely comes from a read error. As DNA, the CDR3 is TGCGCCAGCAGCTGCTTTTCTATGTGTCAGAGCAATCAGCCCCAGCATGTA. Amino acids: CASSCFSMCQSNQPQHV. The gene calls are TRBV5-1 and TRBJ1-5; D gene ambiguous. This CDR3 region has 17 residues. V dropped 3 bases and J dropped 1 base, with 17 bases sitting between them. From germline, CDR1 is SGHRS and CDR2 YFSETQ.

This clonotype showed up just a few times. The chain employs TRBV10-3 and TRBJ2-3; TRBD2 agrees at 8 bases. Germline values: CDR1 ENHRY, CDR2 SYGVKD. J gave up 13 bases and V 2 bases, and 5 bases lay outside the gene matches. The CDR3 has 12 residues. The CDR3 loop reads CAISEPGLGKYF. The CDR3 DNA follows: TGTGCCATCAGTGAGCCGGGACTAGGGAAGTATTTT.

This clonotype was seen ten or more times. The chain recombines TRBV28 with TRBJ1-1, with D perhaps matching TRBD1 (5 bases). Germline lookup yields CDR1 MDHEN and CDR2 SYDVKM. The CDR3 is 15 amino acids. Trimming left V 2 bases short and J 0 bases short, with 10 bases between. The CDR3 DNA sequence: TGTGCCAGCAGTTTAGACAGATTCCTGAACACTGAAGCTTTCTTT. As protein: CASSLDRFLNTEAFF.